This TCR beta chain was obtained from a study of cytomegalovirus exposure and HLA in healthy donors. Study-wide results and caveats: In vitro assays verified that a few CMV-associated chains recognized CMV antigens specifically. Altogether, more than 150 TCR beta chains were recorded as cytomegalovirus-associated.

The CDR3 consists of 14 residues. Germline values: CDR1 SGHDN, CDR2 FVKESK. Trimming shortened V by 6 bases and J by 5 bases, and 17 bases separated the two germline ends. The donors were members of the validation cohort, which comprised 120 subjects and was separate from the first cohort of about 700 subjects. The method was immunoSEQ multiplex PCR; TCRdb's version includes in-frame clones alone and lacks a portion of them. The data contain approximately 220,000 clones, approximately 88% of them singletons. Comments on this clone: Its specificity is unknown.

V is TRBV14 and J is TRBJ2-7, with D perhaps assigned TRBD1 or TRBD2 (7 bases each). This TCR was sampled from a young woman in good health and CMV-seropositive. Sample: PBMCs. CDR3 protein: CASSFLGRGHEQYF. CDR3 coding DNA: TGTGCCAGCAGTTTTCTGGGGAGGGGGCACGAGCAGTACTTC.